These 17 T cell receptor beta chains came from one sample sequenced in a study of control samples from healthy donors and cancer patients. Sequencing used immunoSEQ multiplex PCR; TCRdb keeps in-frame clones, though not all of them. The data hold 99,000 or so clones, with roughly four fifths observed a single time. The sequenced sample was blood. Source of these receptors: a man in his sixties in good health.

This clone was recorded once. The V gene is TRBV5-1, the J gene TRBJ2-2; D is possibly TRBD1 (6 bases). The CDR3 is 17 residues long. Deletions cut 4 bases from V and 2 bases from J, with 18 bases between. Germline V gives CDR1 SGHRS, CDR2 YFSETQ. The CDR3 protein is CASSAPVQGKNTGELFF. CDR3 nucleotide sequence: TGCGCCAGCAGCGCCCCGGTACAGGGAAAAAACACCGGGGAGCTGTTTTTT.

This clone was counted a single time. The V call is TRBV19, the J call TRBJ1-3; D uncertain. The germline V gene has CDR1 LNHDA and CDR2 SQIVND (reference sequence). The CDR3 sequence is 16 residues long. V was shortened by 3 bases and J by 0 bases, with 12 bases between the two germline ends. The CDR3 coding sequence is TGTGCCAGTAGTATCCGCTACTCTAACTCTGGAAACACCATATATTTT. It codes for CASSIRYSNSGNTIYF.

The V and J genes are TRBV4-1 and TRBJ1-1, with TRBD1 matching 8 bases. This CDR3 region has 14 residues. Germline V CDR1 and CDR2: MGHRA, YSYEKL. The J segment lost 2 bases and the V segment lost 5 bases, leaving 4 bases of the junction unmatched. CDR3 in DNA: TGCGCCAGCAGCTTTGGACAGGGTAACACTGAAGCTTTCTTT. This codes for CASSFGQGNTEAFF.

This clone occurred once. The CDR3 nucleotides are TGTGCCACCAGTCAAGCTCCCGGGGAGCTGTTTTTT. It encodes CATSQAPGELFF. The chain carries TRBV24-1 and TRBJ2-2, with unresolved D. The V gene's germline CDR1 is KGHDR and CDR2 SFDVKD. The CDR3 is made up of 12 amino acids. Deletions cut 6 bases from V and 6 bases from J, with 7 bases between.

The count of this clone is one. CDR3 nucleotide sequence: TGTGCCAGCAGCTTGGGACTAGCGGGTCCTGAGGATACGCAGTATTTT. It specifies CASSLGLAGPEDTQYF. The rearrangement joins TRBV5-4 to TRBJ2-3; 10 bases map to TRBD2. CDR1 is SGHNT and CDR2 is YYREEE in the germline V gene (reference sequence). The CDR3 has 16 residues. Trimming cost V 0 bases and J 6 bases; bases outside gene matches: 7.

The CDR3 region is CASSSGLAELYEQYF. CDR3 in DNA: TGTGCCAGCAGTAGCGGACTAGCGGAACTCTACGAGCAGTACTTC. The chain recombines TRBV2 with TRBJ2-7; 10 bases are a match to TRBD2. Germline lookup yields CDR1 SNHLY and CDR2 FYNNEI. With V trimmed by 5 bases and J by 3 bases, 7 bases remained unmatched. The CDR3 covers 15 residues.

This clone was detected a few times. This chain uses TRBV6-2 or TRBV6-3 with TRBJ1-5, with no clear D. Germline-derived CDR1 and CDR2 are MNHEY and SVGEGT. Trimming removed 5 bases at V and 1 base at J, with 9 bases between. The CDR3 spans 14 residues. CDR3 region: CASSLGGSNQPQHF. The CDR3 nucleotides are TGTGCCAGCAGTCTAGGAGGGAGCAATCAGCCCCAGCATTTT.

J is TRBJ2-5 and V is TRBV9; 11 bases line up with TRBD2. The CDR3 contains 18 residues. Germline lookup yields CDR1 SGDLS and CDR2 YYNGEE. V lost 0 bases to trimming and J lost 4 bases; unmatched junction nucleotides: 11. Written as DNA, the CDR3 is TGTGCCAGCAGCGTAGTGGCTAGCGGGGGGCGGGGCTCAGAGACCCAGTACTTC. Translated: CASSVVASGGRGSETQYF.

V usage is TRBV19 and J usage is TRBJ1-2, with 11 bases aligning to TRBD1. V shed 3 bases, J shed 7 bases, and the junction held 4 bases outside the gene matches. From germline, CDR1 is LNHDA and CDR2 SQIVND (reference sequence). The CDR3 extends over 14 amino acids. The CDR3 here is CASSITGTGGGYTF. The CDR3 DNA sequence: TGTGCCAGTAGTATCACCGGGACAGGGGGTGGCTACACCTTC.

The J gene is TRBJ1-2, the V gene TRBV28, with no clear D. Germline values: CDR1 MDHEN, CDR2 SYDVKM. V was trimmed by 6 bases and J by 8 bases, leaving 13 bases between them. The CDR3 is 12 amino acids. CDR3 coding DNA: TGTGCCAGCAGAACCGGGGATCGAGGCTACACCTTC. It yields the protein CASRTGDRGYTF.

This rearrangement joins TRBV10-3 to TRBJ1-3; 7 bases line up with TRBD1. The CDR3 spans 15 residues. The germline CDR1 and CDR2 sequences are ENHRY and SYGVKD. V was clipped by 6 bases and J by 4 bases; unmatched bases: 9. The CDR3 DNA follows: TGTGCCATCAGGAGGGACAGAACCGAAGGAAACACCATATATTTT. Its translation: CAIRRDRTEGNTIYF.

This clone was detected only once. V and J are TRBV27 and TRBJ1-2, with D unclear. V was clipped by 5 bases and J by 4 bases, with 14 bases between them. Germline CDR1 and CDR2: MNHEY and SMNVEV (reference sequence). The CDR3 spans 14 residues. CDR3 sequence (DNA): TGTGCCAGCAGTCCGAACTCCATATCCTATGGCTACACCTTC. It is translated as CASSPNSISYGYTF.

The chain recombines TRBV24-1 with TRBJ1-5; no clear D gene. This CDR3 spans 13 amino acids. In germline, CDR1 is KGHDR, CDR2 SFDVKD. V was cut by 5 bases and J by 6 bases, with 10 bases left in between. The CDR3 DNA follows: TGTGCCACCAGTGTAGGCTCAGGTCAGCCCCAGCATTTT. Amino acids: CATSVGSGQPQHF.

This clone was detected a few times. This chain uses TRBV9 with TRBJ2-1; D is uncertain. CDR3 length: 13 residues. Looked up from germline, CDR1 is SGDLS and CDR2 is YYNGEE. Trimming took off 0 bases at V and 4 bases at J, with 5 bases between the two ends. Written as DNA, the CDR3 is TGTGCCAGCAGCGTAGCTGAGTACAATGAGCAGTTCTTC. Its protein product is CASSVAEYNEQFF.

The J gene is TRBJ2-7, the V gene TRBV15, with TRBD1 identical over 8 bases. Per the germline V gene, CDR1 is LNHNV and CDR2 is YYDKDF (reference sequence). The CDR3 spans 17 residues. J gave up 3 bases and V 3 bases, and 13 bases lay outside the gene matches. CDR3 amino acids: CATSSAGQGTYYYEQYF. CDR3 in DNA: TGTGCCACCAGCAGCGCCGGACAGGGCACCTACTACTACGAGCAGTACTTC.

This rearrangement joins TRBV7-9 to TRBJ1-3, with TRBD1 identical over 10 bases. Germline CDR1 reads SEHNR; CDR2 reads FQNEAQ (reference sequence). V was clipped by 5 bases and J by 2 bases; unmatched bases: 3. The CDR3 is made up of 15 amino acids. The CDR3 DNA reads as TGTGCCAGCAGCAGACAGGGGGCGGCTGGAAACACCATATATTTT. This translates into CASSRQGAAGNTIYF.

This chain uses TRBV30 with TRBJ1-4; 8 bases are shared with TRBD1. Germline V gene sequence: CDR1 GTSNPN, CDR2 SVGIG (reference sequence). The length of the CDR3 is 16 residues. Germline trimming cut 2 bases from V and 7 bases from J; bases unmatched to any gene: 12. For the CDR3, the DNA is TGTGCCTGGAGTCCACCTCCCGGGACAGGAGGTGAAAAACTGTTTTTT. Protein sequence: CAWSPPPGTGGEKLFF.